The 30 T cell receptor beta chains given below trace back to one sample, sequenced in a study of sequential checkpoint blockade in melanoma. TCRdb's table, derived via immunoSEQ multiplex PCR, lists solely in-frame clones and lacks some. The data show under 7,500 clones, more than 25% seen once. Treatment defined: randomized to nivolumab then ipilimumab (arm A) or the reverse (arm B). The starting material was tumor tissue (inferred from file names), obtained from a patient given nivolumab and ipilimumab in sequence. The receptors stem from a human donor with melanoma.

This clone was counted between two and nine times. The rearrangement uses TRBV11-3 and TRBJ2-5, with D perhaps matching TRBD1 or TRBD2 (6 bases each). Per germline, CDR1 SGHNT and CDR2 YENEEA. There are 17 residues in the CDR3. V lost 5 bases and J 1 base, leaving 20 bases between the germline ends. Written as DNA, the CDR3 is TGTGCCAGCAGCGGAGGGGGATGGCGGGGCCGCCAAGAGACCCAGTACTTC. It encodes CASSGGGWRGRQETQYF.

This clone appeared a single time. V gene TRBV5-1 combines with J gene TRBJ1-1; perhaps TRBD1 as D (5 bases). Trimming pared 0 bases from V and 4 bases from J, leaving 13 bases between. CDR1 and CDR2 from the germline V gene are SGHRS and YFSETQ. This CDR3 is built from 15 residues. CDR3 bases: TGCGCCAGCAGCTTGGAAGGTGGAGGGGCCACTGAAGCTTTCTTT. As protein: CASSLEGGGATEAFF.

This clone occurred a few times. The J gene is TRBJ2-1, the V gene TRBV10-2; 8 nucleotides match TRBD1. This CDR3 has 16 residues. Germline V CDR1 and CDR2: WSHSY, SAAADI. V lost 1 base to trimming and J lost 5 bases; unmatched junction nucleotides: 7. CDR3 bases: TGCGCCAGCAGTGAGTATGGGACAGGTGGTCACAATGAGCAGTTCTTC. Translation gives CASSEYGTGGHNEQFF.

V is TRBV6-8 and J is TRBJ1-1; possibly TRBD1 for D (5 bases). The CDR3 is 15 amino acids. The V gene's germline CDR1 is MNHGY and CDR2 SAAAGT. The V end was cut by 0 bases, the J end by 4 bases, with 12 bases between. CDR3 residues: CASSYSTTVGTEAFF. The CDR3 nucleotides are TGTGCCAGCAGTTACTCGACGACAGTTGGCACTGAAGCTTTCTTT.

The V call is TRBV11-3, the J call TRBJ2-2; 7 bases map to TRBD2. The CDR3 covers 15 residues. V lost 5 bases, J lost 12 bases, and 15 bases stayed unmatched. Germline V gene data show CDR1 as SGHNT and CDR2 as YENEEA. CDR3 amino acids: CASSQAISGPVKLFF. In DNA form, the CDR3 reads TGTGCCAGCAGCCAAGCTATTAGCGGGCCGGTGAAGCTGTTTTTT.

This clone was seen ten or more times. The V gene is TRBV6-8, the J gene TRBJ1-5; 10 bases match TRBD1. There are 16 residues in the CDR3. CDR1 is MNHGY, CDR2 SAAAGT, per germline. The V and J ends lost 4 bases and 2 bases, in that order; junction bases with no gene match: 5. CDR3: CASSSGDRGRNQPQHF. CDR3 coding DNA: TGTGCCAGCAGTTCCGGGGACAGGGGTCGCAATCAGCCCCAGCATTTT.

This clone was counted many times. The junction differs from germline at one of its ends, possibly a read error. V usage is TRBV6-8 and J usage is TRBJ2-1; 8 bases line up with TRBD1. This CDR3 has 15 amino acids. Germline CDR1 MNHGY, CDR2 SAAAGT. The CDR3 loop is CASSHSGTGSYEQFF. The CDR3 region has the DNA TGTGCCAGCAGTCACTCCGGGACAGGTTCTTATGAGCAGTTCTTC.

This sequence joins TRBV5-1 and TRBJ2-1; 9 nucleotides agree with TRBD2. This CDR3 contains 14 residues. V was pared by 4 bases and J by 8 bases, with 7 bases of the junction left unmatched. Per the germline V gene, CDR1 is SGHRS and CDR2 is YFSETQ. As DNA, the CDR3 is TGCGCCAGCAGCAACCAGCGGGGGGCCGATGAGCAGTTCTTC. Its protein product is CASSNQRGADEQFF.

Written as DNA, the CDR3 is TGCGCCAGCAGCTTCGGACAGCCCAAGGAGGGCTACGAGCAGTACTTC. This sequence encodes CASSFGQPKEGYEQYF. The chain employs TRBV5-1 and TRBJ2-7; D could derive from TRBD1 or TRBD2 (6 bases each). CDR1 SGHRS and CDR2 YFSETQ come from the germline V gene. This CDR3 comprises 16 residues. Trimming removed 2 bases at V and 3 bases at J, with 18 bases between.

This clone was counted at least ten times. CDR3: CASSWTSGGSNEQFF. Written as DNA, the CDR3 is TGTGCCAGCAGCTGGACTAGCGGGGGATCTAATGAGCAGTTCTTC. This rearrangement joins TRBV11-3 to TRBJ2-1, with TRBD2 matching over 13 bases. With 4 bases clipped from V and 7 bases from J, the junction kept 4 bases outside the gene matches. Per germline, CDR1 SGHNT and CDR2 YENEEA. The CDR3 sequence is 15 residues long.

The V call is TRBV25-1, the J call TRBJ1-1, with 7 positions matching TRBD1. CDR3 size: 12 residues. J gave up 10 bases and V 1 base, and 3 bases lay outside the gene matches. CDR1 is MGHDK and CDR2 is SYGVNS in the germline V gene. CDR3 sequence reads: CASSESGQLAFF. For the CDR3, the DNA is TGTGCCAGCAGTGAATCGGGACAGCTAGCTTTCTTT.

Sample share makes this clone medium-sized. This chain links TRBV6-8 with TRBJ1-5, with unresolved D. CDR3 length equals 15 residues. The germline V gene has CDR1 MNHGY and CDR2 SAAAGT. V lost 0 bases and J lost 6, with 12 bases in between. In DNA form, the CDR3 reads TGTGCCAGCAGTTACTCGGAAGGTTCGGGTCAGCCCCAGCATTTT. Translated, it gives CASSYSEGSGQPQHF.

The rearrangement joins TRBV6-8 to TRBJ1-2; D remains ambiguous. This CDR3 has 14 residues. The germline V and J ends were trimmed by 2 bases and 4 bases, with 11 bases remaining between them. CDR1 and CDR2 from the germline V gene are MNHGY and SAAAGT. The CDR3 DNA is TGTGCCAGCAGTTACCGAGGGTCAGGCTATGGCTACACCTTC. As protein: CASSYRGSGYGYTF.

This clone occurred once. V is TRBV5-1 and J is TRBJ2-1; the match to TRBD1 covers 9 bases. The CDR3 runs to 15 residues. Germline CDR1 reads SGHRS; CDR2 reads YFSETQ. Trimming removed 4 bases from V and 4 bases from J; junction bases left unmatched: 6. CDR3 residues: CASSPQTGGYNEQFF. The CDR3 nucleotides are TGCGCCAGCAGCCCGCAGACAGGGGGTTACAATGAGCAGTTCTTC.

The rearrangement uses TRBV12-5 and TRBJ2-2; D is possibly TRBD2 (5 bases). Germline values: CDR1 LGHNT, CDR2 FRNRAP. Trimming took off 0 bases at V and 5 bases at J, with 13 bases between the two ends. The CDR3 totals 16 residues. The CDR3 DNA is TGTGCTAGTGGTTTGGTACTTTCGAGGAGGACCGGGGAGCTGTTTTTT. Its protein product is CASGLVLSRRTGELFF.

This clone came up a few times. The V gene is TRBV19, the J gene TRBJ1-4, with D maybe TRBD1 (5 bases). V lost 6 bases and J lost 0, with 14 bases in between. This CDR3 spans 16 amino acids. Germline CDR1 LNHDA, CDR2 SQIVND (reference sequence). The DNA of the CDR3 is TGTGCCAGTAGAGTCCAGGGCCCTGCAACTAATGAAAAACTGTTTTTT. Residues: CASRVQGPATNEKLFF.

The V and J genes are TRBV11-1 and TRBJ2-1, with a possible D match to TRBD1 (6 bases). Looked up from germline, CDR1 is SGHAT and CDR2 is FQDESV (reference sequence). The CDR3 is 15 amino acids. Deletions cut 1 base from V and 7 bases from J, with 14 bases between. In DNA, the CDR3 is TGTGCCAGCAGCTTAGTCCGGACAGTGGTGAATGAGCAGTTCTTC. Amino acids: CASSLVRTVVNEQFF.

V usage is TRBV10-3 and J usage is TRBJ1-5; D remains ambiguous. Trimming took off 2 bases at V and 4 bases at J, with 12 bases between the two ends. The CDR3 length is 15 residues. Germline CDR1 reads ENHRY; CDR2 reads SYGVKD. The CDR3 loop is CAISETGLSNQPQHF. In nucleotides, the CDR3 is TGTGCCATCAGTGAGACCGGCCTCTCGAATCAGCCCCAGCATTTT.

Only a few counts were recorded for this clone. CDR3 nucleotide sequence: TGTGCCAGCAGCTTAACGGCGCGGAGCTACGAGCAGTACTTC. Translating it yields CASSLTARSYEQYF. This chain joins TRBV11-3 and TRBJ2-7; no clear D gene. The CDR3 consists of 14 residues. Trimming shortened V by 2 bases and J by 3 bases, and 11 bases separated the two germline ends. The germline gives CDR1 SGHNT, CDR2 YENEEA.

This clone was seen only a few times. The chain joins TRBV6-8 to TRBJ2-7; TRBD2 matches 7 bases. Germline V CDR1 and CDR2: MNHGY, SAAAGT. The V segment lost 4 bases and the J segment 7 bases; nucleotides outside the gene matches: 13. The CDR3 loop spans 15 amino acids. This CDR3 reads CASSSGLSGAWEQYF. CDR3 sequence (DNA): TGTGCCAGCAGTTCGGGACTAAGCGGGGCGTGGGAGCAGTACTTC.

V gene TRBV5-1 combines with J gene TRBJ2-5, with 9 bases lining up with TRBD2. CDR1 and CDR2 from the germline V gene are SGHRS and YFSETQ. The CDR3 totals 15 residues. The V gene end was trimmed by 0 bases and the J gene end by 2 bases; junction bases not matched to a gene: 2. The CDR3 region is CASSLATSGQETQYF. The CDR3 nucleotides are TGCGCCAGCAGCTTGGCTACTAGCGGGCAAGAGACCCAGTACTTC.

The CDR3 DNA sequence: TGTGCCAGCAGTTACGCCCGACAGGGGGCTGGGGAGACCCAGTACTTC. It is translated as CASSYARQGAGETQYF. The rearrangement joins TRBV6-8 to TRBJ2-5; TRBD1 matches at 10 bases. CDR3 length: 16 amino acids. V lost 2 bases, J lost 5 bases, and 8 bases stayed unmatched. Germline-derived CDR1 and CDR2 are MNHGY and SAAAGT.

This clone was seen only a few times. This sequence joins TRBV6-8 and TRBJ1-5, with TRBD1 matching 9 bases. The V segment lost 6 bases and the J segment 0 bases; nucleotides outside the gene matches: 12. CDR1 is MNHGY and CDR2 is SAAAGT in the germline V gene. The CDR3 sequence is 18 residues long. The CDR3 nucleotides read TGTGCCAGCAGCCCCCTTGGGACAGGGAAATATAGCAATCAGCCCCAGCATTTT. It is translated as CASSPLGTGKYSNQPQHF.

The DNA of the CDR3 is TGTGCCAGCAGTGAAGGAGGGGGACTGGGGGAGCAGTACTTC. Translation gives CASSEGGGLGEQYF. The rearrangement joins TRBV6-1 to TRBJ2-7; perhaps D is TRBD1 or TRBD2 (6 bases each). CDR1 and CDR2 (germline): MNHNS, SASEGT. With 1 base removed from V and 7 bases from J, the gap between germline ends came to 14 bases. The CDR3 consists of 14 residues.

This clone was detected a few times. The genes are TRBV9 and TRBJ2-5; D is ambiguous. V dropped 5 bases and J dropped 4 bases, with 9 bases sitting between them. This CDR3 contains 12 residues. Per germline, CDR1 SGDLS and CDR2 YYNGEE. Here the CDR3 reads CASSEQRETQYF. CDR3 DNA sequence: TGTGCCAGCAGTGAACAGAGAGAGACCCAGTACTTC.

There are a few counts of this clone. The gene calls are TRBV28 and TRBJ2-7; possibly TRBD1 for D (5 bases). This CDR3 comprises 16 residues. V was pared by 4 bases and J by 0 bases, with 16 bases between. Germline CDR1 MDHEN, CDR2 SYDVKM. CDR3 residues: CASSSLTVSLSYEQYF. The CDR3 DNA sequence: TGTGCCAGCAGTTCACTGACAGTTTCTCTCTCCTACGAGCAGTACTTC.

This clone was counted only a few times. This chain joins TRBV9 and TRBJ2-7, with 11 bases that match TRBD2. The CDR3 spans 16 residues. Looked up from germline, CDR1 is SGDLS and CDR2 is YYNGEE. V lost 0 bases and J lost 5; bases outside the gene matches: 7. The CDR3 loop reads CASSVGVAGGQDEQYF. The CDR3 region has the DNA TGTGCCAGCAGCGTAGGGGTAGCGGGAGGGCAAGACGAGCAGTACTTC.

There are a few counts of this clone. This sequence joins TRBV6-8 and TRBJ2-5, with a tentative D call TRBD2 (6 bases). The germline CDR1 and CDR2 sequences are MNHGY and SAAAGT. Trimming took off 6 bases at V and 5 bases at J, with 19 bases between the two ends. CDR3 length: 15 amino acids. In DNA, the CDR3 is TGTGCCAGCAGCCCCGGGGCGGGACTCAGGGAGACCCAGTACTTC. This encodes CASSPGAGLRETQYF.

This clone was seen more than once but under ten times. The chain has TRBV18 and TRBJ2-5; the D call may be TRBD1 or TRBD2 (5 bases each). Germline V gives CDR1 KGHSH, CDR2 LQKENI. The CDR3 is 15 residues long. Trimming pared 3 bases from V and 5 bases from J, leaving 16 bases between. CDR3: CASSPQGGGWETQYF. The CDR3 bases are TGTGCCAGCTCACCCCAAGGTGGGGGATGGGAGACCCAGTACTTC.

The rearrangement links TRBV5-1 to TRBJ2-2; D is ambiguous. From germline, CDR1 is SGHRS and CDR2 YFSETQ. The CDR3 contains 15 residues. The V end was cut by 1 base, the J end by 3 bases, with 10 bases between. CDR3 sequence reads: CASSLSGKDTGELFF. CDR3 nucleotides: TGCGCCAGCAGCTTGTCCGGTAAGGACACCGGGGAGCTGTTTTTT.